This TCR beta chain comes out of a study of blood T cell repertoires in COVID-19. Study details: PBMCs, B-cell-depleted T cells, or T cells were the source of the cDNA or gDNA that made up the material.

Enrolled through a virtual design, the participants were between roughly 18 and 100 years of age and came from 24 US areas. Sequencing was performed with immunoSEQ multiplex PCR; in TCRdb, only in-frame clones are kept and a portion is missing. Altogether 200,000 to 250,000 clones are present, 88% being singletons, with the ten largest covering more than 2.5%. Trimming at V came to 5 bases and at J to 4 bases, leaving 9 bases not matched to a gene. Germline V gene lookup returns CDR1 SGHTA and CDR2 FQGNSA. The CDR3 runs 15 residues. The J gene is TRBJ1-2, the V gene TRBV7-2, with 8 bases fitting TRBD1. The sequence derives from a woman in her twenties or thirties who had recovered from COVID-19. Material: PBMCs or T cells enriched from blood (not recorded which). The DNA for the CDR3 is TGTGCCAGCAGCCTCGCAGGGGGCGCGGGCTATGGCTACACCTTC. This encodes CASSLAGGAGYGYTF.